One sample yielded the 20 T cell receptor beta chains listed below, sequenced in a study of OX40 agonist ivuxolimab in advanced cancers. Produced via immunoSEQ multiplex PCR; TCRdb's table is partial and in-frame only. The table includes 57,000 or so clones, about 92% detected once. The sample in question was CD4+ or CD8+ T cells sorted from blood, obtained in a trial of the OX40 agonist ivuxolimab. These TCRs come from an adult with an advanced solid tumor such as melanoma, head and neck, liver or kidney cancer.

This clone was detected only once. This sequence joins TRBV27 and TRBJ2-7, with D perhaps matching TRBD2 (6 bases). V was cut by 2 bases and J by 2 bases, with 16 bases left in between. The germline CDR1 and CDR2 sequences are MNHEY and SMNVEV (reference sequence). This CDR3 contains 16 residues. The CDR3 bases are TGTGCCAGCAGTTTAAGTCGACTAGTTATCCCCTACGAGCAGTACTTC. This translates into CASSLSRLVIPYEQYF.

V usage is TRBV7-9 and J usage is TRBJ2-1; no firm D call. The V end lost 3 bases, the J end lost 4 bases, and 16 bases lay between the germline ends. Germline CDR1 and CDR2: SEHNR and FQNEAQ (reference sequence). The CDR3 covers 16 residues. CDR3 DNA: TGTGCCAGCAGCTTGTTAACGAGACACACGTACAATGAGCAGTTCTTC. It codes for CASSLLTRHTYNEQFF.

The J gene is TRBJ2-3, the V gene TRBV6-1, with 12 nucleotides matching TRBD1. The CDR3 length is 14 residues. V was pared by 6 bases and J by 5 bases, with 3 bases of the junction left unmatched. Germline assignment: CDR1 MNHNS and CDR2 SASEGT. CDR3 amino acids: CASSWDRGRDTQYF. CDR3 sequence (DNA): TGTGCCAGCAGCTGGGACAGGGGGCGAGATACGCAGTATTTT.

The CDR3 reads CASILQAPAGGYTF. The CDR3 DNA follows: TGTGCCAGCATCCTTCAGGCTCCGGCGGGCGGCTACACCTTC. The chain links TRBV2 to TRBJ1-2; D not resolved. The length of the CDR3 is 14 residues. The V gene lost 7 bases and the J gene lost 8 bases, with 20 bases spanning the gap. The germline CDR1 and CDR2 sequences are SNHLY and FYNNEI.

This chain links TRBV7-3 with TRBJ1-1; maybe TRBD1 (5 bases). CDR1 and CDR2 (germline): SGHTA, FQGTGA. CDR3 length equals 13 residues. In DNA, the CDR3 is TGTTGGGGCTCTTTAAGTCCGTACTCGGAAGCTTTCTTT. Residues: CWGSLSPYSEAFF.

The chain recombines TRBV5-4 with TRBJ2-7; 9 bases map to TRBD1. Losses at the gene ends were 4 bases for V and 4 bases for J; bases not matched to a gene: 9. Germline CDR1 reads SGHNT; CDR2 reads YYREEE (reference sequence). CDR3 length equals 15 residues. In nucleotides, the CDR3 is TGTGCCAGCAGCGACGGGACAGGGAGTTTTTACGAGCAGTACTTC. It encodes CASSDGTGSFYEQYF.

The table lists this clone with a count of one. The chain employs TRBV7-9 and TRBJ2-2, with 9 nucleotides matching TRBD1. After removal of 5 bases from V and 3 bases from J, the junction contained 7 bases not matched to a gene. Germline V gene data show CDR1 as SEHNR and CDR2 as FQNEAQ (reference sequence). There are 16 residues in the CDR3. CDR3 sequence: CASSLGQGLDTGELFF. The CDR3 DNA follows: TGTGCCAGCAGCCTTGGACAGGGGCTGGACACCGGGGAGCTGTTTTTT.

The chain carries TRBV9 and TRBJ2-1; D call uncertain. The CDR3 covers 14 residues. Trimming took 0 bases from V and 7 from J, leaving 11 bases between them. The germline gives CDR1 SGDLS, CDR2 YYNGEE. CDR3 sequence reads: CASSVATVGNEQFF. The CDR3 DNA reads as TGTGCCAGCAGCGTAGCAACAGTAGGGAATGAGCAGTTCTTC.

The chain links TRBV27 to TRBJ2-1, with 8 bases aligning to TRBD1. V was pared by 2 bases and J by 7 bases, with 4 bases of the junction left unmatched. The CDR3 has 14 residues. CDR1 is MNHEY, CDR2 SMNVEV, per germline (reference sequence). CDR3 in amino acids: CASSLRTGMNEQFF. CDR3 nucleotide sequence: TGTGCCAGCAGTTTAAGGACAGGGATGAATGAGCAGTTCTTC.

The J gene is TRBJ1-1, the V gene TRBV30; 8 nucleotides align to TRBD1. The CDR3 contains 14 residues. After removal of 0 bases from V and 3 bases from J, the junction contained 3 bases not matched to a gene. The germline CDR1 and CDR2 sequences are GTSNPN and SVGIG (reference sequence). Written as DNA, the CDR3 is TGTGCCTGGAGTGTACAGGGGGAGGACACTGAAGCTTTCTTT. It specifies CAWSVQGEDTEAFF.

V gene TRBV5-1 combines with J gene TRBJ2-5; 8 bases match TRBD2. CDR3 length: 15 residues. Looked up from germline, CDR1 is SGHRS and CDR2 is YFSETQ. The ends lost 4 bases at V and 4 bases at J; junction bases unmatched: 9. The CDR3 sequence: CASSPPTLAGETQYF. The CDR3 DNA follows: TGCGCCAGCAGCCCTCCGACCCTAGCGGGAGAGACCCAGTACTTC.

This clone was observed once. The CDR3 nucleotides are TGTGCCAGCAGCGTAGAGGCACAAAATAGGGGCTACACCTTC. As protein: CASSVEAQNRGYTF. The rearrangement joins TRBV9 to TRBJ1-2; D is undetermined. V shed 0 bases and J shed 8 bases, with 14 bases lying between them. The CDR3 length is 14 residues. CDR1 and CDR2 from the germline V gene are SGDLS and YYNGEE.

The chain links TRBV11-2 to TRBJ1-2, with a possible D match to TRBD1 (6 bases). V was trimmed by 1 base and J by 4 bases, leaving 16 bases between them. The CDR3 totals 16 residues. Germline CDR1 and CDR2: SGHAT and FQNNGV. CDR3 region: CASSLASTGMGYGYTF. The CDR3 DNA sequence: TGTGCCAGCAGCTTAGCAAGTACAGGGATGGGCTATGGCTACACCTTC.

V gene TRBV9 combines with J gene TRBJ1-6, with D maybe TRBD1 (5 bases). V was pared by 3 bases and J by 5 bases, with 18 bases between. Germline-derived CDR1 and CDR2 are SGDLS and YYNGEE. There are 17 residues in the CDR3. Here the CDR3 DNA reads TGTGCCAGCAGCGCGGAGGAGTCGGGGGTCAATAATTCACCCCTCCACTTT. Amino acid sequence: CASSAEESGVNNSPLHF. Supplemented by reference TRBV9 and TRBJ1-6, the full variable domain reads DSGVTQTPKHLITATGQRVTLRCSPRSGDLSVYWYQQSLDQGLQFLIQYYNGEERAKGNILERFSAQQFPDLHSELNLSSLELGDSALYFCASSAEESGVNNSPLHFGNGTRLTVT.

This chain uses TRBV28 with TRBJ2-4; no clear D gene. The CDR3 has 14 residues. CDR1 MDHEN and CDR2 SYDVKM come from the germline V gene. V shed 3 bases and J shed 0 bases, with 6 bases lying between them. CDR3 sequence: CASSLGLAKNIQYF. CDR3 DNA: TGTGCCAGCAGTTTGGGCCTAGCCAAAAACATTCAGTACTTC. The full variable domain, rest sourced from reference TRBV28 and TRBJ2-4, is DVKVTQSSRYLVKRTGEKVFLECVQDMDHENMFWYRQDPGLGLRLIYFSYDVKMKEKGDIPEGYSVSREKKERFSLILESASTNQTSMYLCASSLGLAKNIQYFGAGTRLSVL.

The chain has TRBV4-2 and TRBJ2-2; D is undetermined. This CDR3 region has 15 residues. Trimming shortened V by 1 base and J by 2 bases, and 8 bases separated the two germline ends. Germline CDR1 reads LGHNA; CDR2 reads YNFKEQ. The CDR3 protein is CASSQAPVNTGELFF. CDR3 nucleotides: TGTGCCAGCAGCCAAGCCCCCGTAAACACCGGGGAGCTGTTTTTT.

The chain has TRBV4-1 and TRBJ1-3; weak D call: TRBD1 (6 bases). The CDR3 consists of 16 residues. The ends were cut back, 5 bases at V and 3 bases at J, with 17 bases in the middle. From germline, CDR1 is MGHRA and CDR2 YSYEKL. CDR3: CASSVQGMTRGNTIYF. CDR3 DNA: TGCGCCAGCAGCGTACAGGGTATGACTCGTGGAAACACCATATATTTT.

The chain carries TRBV6-6 and TRBJ1-1; unclear D gene. The V and J ends lost 5 bases and 8 bases respectively, with 15 bases between them. The CDR3 covers 13 residues. Germline CDR1 and CDR2: MNHNY and SVGAGI (reference sequence). The CDR3 reads CASSRMSTGEAFF. The CDR3 region has the DNA TGTGCCAGCAGTCGCATGAGTACGGGCGAAGCTTTCTTT.

The chain employs TRBV29-1 and TRBJ2-1, with 7 bases aligning to TRBD1. CDR1 is SQVTM and CDR2 is ANQGSEA in the germline V gene. CDR3 size: 15 residues. V lost 4 bases to trimming and J lost 2 bases; unmatched junction nucleotides: 8. Here the CDR3 reads CSVGLGTATYNEQFF. In nucleotides, the CDR3 is TGCAGCGTTGGACTCGGGACAGCAACCTACAATGAGCAGTTCTTC.

The chain couples TRBV5-4 to TRBJ2-5; 9 nucleotides agree with TRBD2. The CDR3 is 17 residues long. Per germline, CDR1 SGHNT and CDR2 YYREEE (reference sequence). The J segment lost 4 bases and the V segment lost 0 bases, leaving 10 bases of the junction unmatched. The CDR3 nucleotides read TGTGCCAGCAGCTTGGAGGGTCGTAGCGGGAGTATAGAGACCCAGTACTTC. It codes for CASSLEGRSGSIETQYF.